The present T cell receptor (beta chain) was sequenced within a study of monozygotic twins with inflammatory bowel disease. Comment on this clonotype: What it recognizes is unknown.

The CDR3 has 18 amino acids. The V gene's germline CDR1 is SGHDT and CDR2 YYEEEE. Study results and limitations: No single strong signal or clonotype associated with IBD was supported.

Each TCR library consumed about 4,000 ng of total RNA. Across eight separate reactions for each sample, cDNA was made. Template switching introduced UMIs that contain a 6-nucleotide sample barcode. TCRdb reprocessed the 5' RACE reads and stores each CDR3 protein as one record, lacking DNA. Its table records 150,000 to 200,000 distinct CDR3 sequences. The chain carries TRBV5-6 and TRBJ1-3; TCRdb's D call, TRBD1, is unchecked because there is no DNA. The TCR originated in a human donor with ulcerative colitis or Crohn's disease, or a healthy co-twin of an affected twin (not recorded which). The sequencing sample was made of blood. The CDR3 spells CASSPPVSGAISGNTIYF.